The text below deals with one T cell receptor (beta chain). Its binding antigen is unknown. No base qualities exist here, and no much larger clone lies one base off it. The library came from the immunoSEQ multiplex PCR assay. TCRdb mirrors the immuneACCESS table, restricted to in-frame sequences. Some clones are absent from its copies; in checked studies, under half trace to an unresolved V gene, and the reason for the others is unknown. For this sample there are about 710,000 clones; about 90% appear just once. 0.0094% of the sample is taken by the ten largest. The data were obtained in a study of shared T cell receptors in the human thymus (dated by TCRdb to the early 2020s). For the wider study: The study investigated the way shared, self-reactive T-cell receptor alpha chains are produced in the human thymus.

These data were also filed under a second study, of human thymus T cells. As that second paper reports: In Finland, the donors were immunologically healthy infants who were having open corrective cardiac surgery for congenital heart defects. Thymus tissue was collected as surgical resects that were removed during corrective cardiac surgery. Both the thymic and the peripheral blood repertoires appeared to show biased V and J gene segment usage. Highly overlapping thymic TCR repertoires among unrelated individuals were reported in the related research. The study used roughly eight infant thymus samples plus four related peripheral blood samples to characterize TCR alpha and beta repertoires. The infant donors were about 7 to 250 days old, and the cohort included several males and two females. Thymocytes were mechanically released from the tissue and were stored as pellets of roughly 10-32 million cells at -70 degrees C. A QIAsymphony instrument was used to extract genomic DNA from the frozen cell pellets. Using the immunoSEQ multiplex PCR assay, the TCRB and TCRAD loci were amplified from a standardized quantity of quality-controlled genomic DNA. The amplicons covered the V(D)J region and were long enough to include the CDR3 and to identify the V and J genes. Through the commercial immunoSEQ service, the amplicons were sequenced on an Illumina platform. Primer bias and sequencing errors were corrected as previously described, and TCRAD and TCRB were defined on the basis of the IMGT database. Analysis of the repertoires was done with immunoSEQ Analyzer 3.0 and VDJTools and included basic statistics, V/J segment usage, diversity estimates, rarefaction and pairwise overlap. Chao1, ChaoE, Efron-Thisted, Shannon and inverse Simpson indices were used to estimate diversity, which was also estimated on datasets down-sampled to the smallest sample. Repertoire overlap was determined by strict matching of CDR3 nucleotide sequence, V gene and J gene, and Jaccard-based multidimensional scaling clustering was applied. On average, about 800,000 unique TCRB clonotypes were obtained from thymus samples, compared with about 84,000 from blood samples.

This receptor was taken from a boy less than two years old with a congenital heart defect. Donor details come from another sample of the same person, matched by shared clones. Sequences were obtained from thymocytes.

In nucleotides, the sequence is TGTGCCAGCAGCGTACGACAGGTTGGGGATACGCAGTATTTT. This is translated as CASSVRQVGDTQYF. The chain was built from TRBV9 and TRBJ2-3; the D gene is perhaps TRBD1, from 6 matching bases. The CDR3 measures 14 amino acids from cysteine to phenylalanine. The DNA shown is the 42-base CDR3, in frame from base 1. V was cut back by 1 base and J by 6 bases, leaving a gap of 12 bases between them. The germline V gene gives CDR1 as SGDLS and CDR2 as YYNGEE. Joined to the reference TRBV9 and TRBJ2-3 proteins, this CDR3 gives the full variable domain: DSGVTQTPKHLITATGQRVTLRCSPRSGDLSVYWYQQSLDQGLQFLIQYYNGEERAKGNILERFSAQQFPDLHSELNLSSLELGDSALYFCASSVRQVGDTQYFGPGTRLTVL.